This TCR beta chain comes out of a study of T cell clonotyping in hematopoietic cell transplantation. TCRdb keeps only in-frame clones here, not all; method: immunoSEQ multiplex PCR. Of around 80,000 clones in the sample, 96% were seen once. The time point denotes: recipient sample about 28 days before transplant, after cytoreduction. Germline CDR1 KGHSH, CDR2 LQKENI. The CDR3 spans 15 residues. The V segment lost 2 bases and the J segment 3 bases; nucleotides outside the gene matches: 6. Sample: peripheral blood mononuclear cells, taken before stem cell transplant. The clonotype originates from a woman aged 50 to 60 with acute myeloid leukemia. Some clones in this sample may be carry-over from other donors' samples. The chain combines TRBV18 with TRBJ2-7; TRBD2 agrees at 8 bases. Here the CDR3 DNA reads TGTGCCAGCTCACCAGAGGTAGCGGGGTTCTACGAGCAGTACTTC. Its protein product is CASSPEVAGFYEQYF.